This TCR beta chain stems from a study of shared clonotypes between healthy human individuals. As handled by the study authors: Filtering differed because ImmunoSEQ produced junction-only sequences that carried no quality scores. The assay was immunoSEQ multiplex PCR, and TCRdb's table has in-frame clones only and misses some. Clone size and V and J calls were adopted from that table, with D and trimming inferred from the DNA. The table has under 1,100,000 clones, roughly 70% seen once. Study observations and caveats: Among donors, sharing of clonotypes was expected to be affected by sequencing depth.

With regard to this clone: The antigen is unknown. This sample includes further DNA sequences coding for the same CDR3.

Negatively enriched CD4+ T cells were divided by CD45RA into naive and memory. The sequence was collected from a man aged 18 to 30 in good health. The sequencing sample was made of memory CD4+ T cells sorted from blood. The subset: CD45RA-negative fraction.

In nucleotides, the CDR3 is TGTGCCAGCAGCCGGGGGGGTGAGCAGTTCTTC. This encodes CASSRGGEQFF. The chain links TRBV7-3 to TRBJ2-1; 8 bases fit TRBD2. Germline V lookup: CDR1 SGHTA, CDR2 FQGTGA. V shed 5 bases, J shed 9 bases, and the junction held 0 bases outside the gene matches. The CDR3 totals 11 residues.